This T cell receptor (beta chain) emerged from a study of cytomegalovirus exposure and HLA in healthy donors. Study background: A preliminary data release comprised tens of millions of unique TCRs obtained from HLA-typed donors.

Germline V gene lookup returns CDR1 KGHSH and CDR2 LQKENI. This CDR3 is built from 13 residues. The V and J ends lost 1 base and 6 bases respectively, with 9 bases between them. PCR was performed using 60 Vbeta and 13 Jbeta primers. Profiled with immunoSEQ multiplex PCR; TCRdb holds only in-frame clones, not every one. The sample records tens of thousands of clones, over 65% being singletons. The sample was PBMCs. The chain carries TRBV18 and TRBJ1-2; TRBD1 might be the D (6 bases). The receptor was isolated from a man between 45 and 60 years old in good health and CMV-seronegative. Here the CDR3 reads CASSPRDTDGYTF. The DNA for the CDR3 is TGTGCCAGCTCACCACGGGACACCGATGGCTACACCTTC.